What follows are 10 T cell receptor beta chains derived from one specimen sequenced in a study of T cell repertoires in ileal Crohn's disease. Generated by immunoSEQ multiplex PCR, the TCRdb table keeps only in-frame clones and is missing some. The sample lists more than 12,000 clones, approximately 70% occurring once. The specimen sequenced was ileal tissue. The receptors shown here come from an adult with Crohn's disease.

The CDR3 loop is CASSQVWGLKSGEQYF. CDR3 bases: TGCGCCAGCAGCCAAGTCTGGGGGCTAAAATCGGGTGAGCAGTACTTC. The chain couples TRBV4-1 to TRBJ2-7; maybe TRBD1 (6 bases). From germline, CDR1 is MGHRA and CDR2 YSYEKL. There are 16 residues in the CDR3. Trimming shortened V by 1 base and J by 7 bases, and 20 bases separated the two germline ends.

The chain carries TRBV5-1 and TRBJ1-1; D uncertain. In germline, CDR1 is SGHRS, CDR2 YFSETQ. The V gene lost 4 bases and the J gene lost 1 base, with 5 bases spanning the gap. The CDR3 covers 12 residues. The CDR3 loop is CASSTGNTEAFF. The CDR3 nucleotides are TGCGCCAGCAGCACCGGGAACACTGAAGCTTTCTTT.

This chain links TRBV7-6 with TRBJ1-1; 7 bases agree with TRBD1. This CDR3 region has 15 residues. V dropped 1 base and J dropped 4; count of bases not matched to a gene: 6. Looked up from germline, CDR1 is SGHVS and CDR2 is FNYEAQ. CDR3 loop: CASSLESSGGTEAFF. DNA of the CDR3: TGTGCCAGCAGCTTAGAGAGTTCAGGGGGCACTGAAGCTTTCTTT.

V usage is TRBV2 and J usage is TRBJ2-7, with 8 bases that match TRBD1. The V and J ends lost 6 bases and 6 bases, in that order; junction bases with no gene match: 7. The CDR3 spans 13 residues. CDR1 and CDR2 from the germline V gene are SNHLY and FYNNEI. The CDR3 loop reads CASSPGQGGEQYF. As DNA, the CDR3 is TGTGCCAGCAGCCCCGGACAGGGAGGCGAGCAGTACTTC. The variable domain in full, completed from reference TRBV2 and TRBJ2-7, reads EPEVTQTPSHQVTQMGQEVILRCVPISNHLYFYWYRQILGQKVEFLVSFYNNEISEKSEIFDDQFSVERPDGSNFTLKIRSTKLEDSAMYFCASSPGQGGEQYFGPGTRLTVT.

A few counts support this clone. DNA for the CDR3: TGTGCCAGCAGTTACCTCAGGGGAACATATGGCTACACCTTC. Translation gives CASSYLRGTYGYTF. J is TRBJ1-2 and V is TRBV6-5, with a tentative D call TRBD1 (6 bases). Germline V gene sequence: CDR1 MNHEY, CDR2 SVGAGI. V was pared by 2 bases and J by 5 bases, with 12 bases between. The CDR3 contains 14 residues.

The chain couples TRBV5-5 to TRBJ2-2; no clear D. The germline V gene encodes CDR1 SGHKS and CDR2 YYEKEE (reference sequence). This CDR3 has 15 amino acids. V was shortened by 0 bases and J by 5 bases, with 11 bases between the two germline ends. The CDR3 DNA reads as TGTGCCAGCAGCTTGGGAATTATCTTTACCGGGGAGCTGTTTTTT. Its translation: CASSLGIIFTGELFF.

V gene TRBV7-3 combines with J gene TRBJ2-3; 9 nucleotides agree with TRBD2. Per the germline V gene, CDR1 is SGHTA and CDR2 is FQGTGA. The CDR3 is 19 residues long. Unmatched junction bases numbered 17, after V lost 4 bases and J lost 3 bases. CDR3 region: CASSSDGTGASGVTDTQYF. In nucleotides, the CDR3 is TGTGCCAGCAGCTCCGATGGAACCGGAGCTAGCGGGGTAACAGATACGCAGTATTTT.

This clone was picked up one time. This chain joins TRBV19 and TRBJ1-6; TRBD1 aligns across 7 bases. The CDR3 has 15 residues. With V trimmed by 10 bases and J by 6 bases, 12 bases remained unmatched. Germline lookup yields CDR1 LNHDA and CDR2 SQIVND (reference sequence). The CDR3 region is CAKTLRGQVNSPLHF. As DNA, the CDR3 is TGTGCCAAAACACTTAGAGGACAGGTTAATTCACCCCTCCACTTT.

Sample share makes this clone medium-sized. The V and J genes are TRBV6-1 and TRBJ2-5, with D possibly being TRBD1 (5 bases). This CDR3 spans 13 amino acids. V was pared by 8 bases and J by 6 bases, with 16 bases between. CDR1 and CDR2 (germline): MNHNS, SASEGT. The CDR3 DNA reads TGTGCCAGCGAGAAAAAGGACACCCAGACCCAGTACTTC. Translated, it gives CASEKKDTQTQYF.

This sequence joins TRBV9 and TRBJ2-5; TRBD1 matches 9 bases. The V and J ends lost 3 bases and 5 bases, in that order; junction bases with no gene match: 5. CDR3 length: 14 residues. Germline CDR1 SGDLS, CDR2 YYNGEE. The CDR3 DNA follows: TGTGCCAGCAGCGAGACAGGGGGTTTGGAGACCCAGTACTTC. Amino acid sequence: CASSETGGLETQYF.